This T cell receptor beta chain was recorded in a study of CD8 T cells in Susac syndrome. From blood CD8+ and CD4+ T cells, the TCR beta chain was sequenced. The authors reverse transcribed roughly 0.5 to 1 ug RNA with random hexamers. TCRdb processed the immunoSEQ multiplex PCR reads anew with MiXCR; each CDR3 protein has one entry. The sample lists about 120,000 distinct CDR3 sequences, 85% to 95% occurring once. The sequence derives from a human donor with Susac syndrome. Specimen: CD8+ T cells from PBMCs.

The CDR3 coding sequence is TGCAGCGTCGACCAGGACGGACAGAACACCGGGGAGCTGTTTTTT. Translation gives CSVDQDGQNTGELFF. The gene calls are TRBV29-1 and TRBJ2-2; tentatively, D is TRBD1 (5 bases). This CDR3 is built from 15 residues. CDR1 SQVTM and CDR2 ANQGSEA come from the germline V gene. Trimming cost V 6 bases and J 1 base, with 15 bases left between them.